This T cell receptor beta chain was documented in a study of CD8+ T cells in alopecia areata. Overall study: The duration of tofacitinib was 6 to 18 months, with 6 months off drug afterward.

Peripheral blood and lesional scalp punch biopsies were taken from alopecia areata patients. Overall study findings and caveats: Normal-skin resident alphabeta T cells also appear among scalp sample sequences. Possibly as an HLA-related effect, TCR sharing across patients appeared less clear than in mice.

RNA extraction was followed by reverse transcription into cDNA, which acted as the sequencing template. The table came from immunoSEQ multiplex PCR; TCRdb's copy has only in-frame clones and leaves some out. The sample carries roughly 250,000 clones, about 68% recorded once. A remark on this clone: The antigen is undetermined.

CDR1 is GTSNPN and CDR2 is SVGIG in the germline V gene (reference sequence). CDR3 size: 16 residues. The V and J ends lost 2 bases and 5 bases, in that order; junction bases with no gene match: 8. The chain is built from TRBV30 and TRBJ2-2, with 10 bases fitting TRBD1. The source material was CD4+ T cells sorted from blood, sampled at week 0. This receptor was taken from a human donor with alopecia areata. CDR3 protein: CAWSLWDRGVTGELFF. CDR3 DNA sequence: TGTGCCTGGAGTCTTTGGGACAGGGGTGTAACCGGGGAGCTGTTTTTT.